This T cell receptor (beta chain) comes out of a study of a mutant IDH1 vaccine in newly diagnosed glioma. Study information: The start of vaccination came 4-6 weeks after radiotherapy alone, or with temozolomide cycles.

Documented time point: week 5, during vaccination. Topical imiquimod accompanied each vaccine dose, which consisted of 300 ug of mutant IDH1 20-mer peptide. Donor tumors were new WHO grade 3 or 4 IDH1-mutant, ATRX-lost astrocytomas. A remark on this clone: Antigen specificity is unknown. At the DNA level, this CDR3 is encoded by other sequences in the same sample as well.

CDR3 length equals 10 residues. V was clipped by 4 bases and J by 3 bases, with 2 bases between them. In germline, CDR1 is SQVTM, CDR2 ANQGSEA. This table comes from immunoSEQ multiplex PCR, and its TCRdb copy is limited to in-frame clones, with some not included. This table has around 49,000 clones, around 78% appearing once. This sample comprised PBMCs, obtained from a glioma patient whose treatment included an IDH1 peptide vaccine. The source is a man aged 50 or older with glioma. This sequence joins TRBV29-1 and TRBJ2-3; unclear D gene. CDR3 region: CSVGTDTQYF. CDR3 nucleotides: TGCAGCGTTGGGACAGATACGCAGTATTTT.